This TCR beta chain was retrieved from a study of cytomegalovirus exposure and HLA in healthy donors (dated by TCRdb to about 2017). About the investigation overall: A later analysis indicated that the roughly 130 validation repertoires were generated on the platform also employed for the approximately 700 repertoires of the first cohort. The study was designed to test whether signatures of past pathogen exposure could be identified by cataloging public T cell receptors. Besides the first cohort of hundreds of subjects, a separate validation cohort made up of around 120 different subjects was used. High-throughput TCR immunosequencing, statistical association of individual TCRs with disease status, and machine learning were combined to predict cytomegalovirus infection status. What the study reported, not specific to this receptor: A few of the identified cytomegalovirus-associated TCR beta chains were confirmed in vitro to be specific for cytomegalovirus antigens. The authors suggested that the approach could potentially be extended to other disease states and immunological phenotypes. The classifier was reported to diagnose cytomegalovirus status with high specificity and sensitivity in both the original cohort and the validation cohort. While some public TCRs were present in many individuals, most TCR sequences turned up only very rarely across donors. All 120 or so repertoires were used to score co-occurrence in the validation cohort in a later analysis, because that analysis had no HLA typing for the cohort. A later analysis found that TCRs clustered in the first cohort also tended to co-occur in the 95 to 150 validation repertoires, with 90% to 95% of cluster scores above 0. The study gave a list of 150 to 200 TCR beta chains associated with cytomegalovirus.

This clone was observed a handful of times. What antigen it recognizes has not been identified. No base quality information exists; no much larger clone differs at one position. Receptor libraries were prepared by the immunoSEQ multiplex PCR assay. Turning to the authors' computational methods: A statistical classification framework was built for diagnosing cytomegalovirus status from the catalog of TCR beta chain sequences. TCRdb obtained this table from immuneACCESS and retained in-frame rearrangements with V and J assigned. These tables miss some clones; where compared with another copy, unresolved V genes account for less than half of the shortfall, and the remainder is unexplained. D and trimming come from the DNA, and the V and J calls and clone size come from that table. The sample table records about 160,000 clones; 86% of these occur just once. Of the sample, 2% to 2.5% falls within the top ten clones.

Trimming takes 2 bases off V and 3 bases off J; junction bases not matched to a gene: 4. From the germline V gene, CDR1 is SGDLS and CDR2 is YYNGEE. The CDR3 covers 15 residues, taking in both the cysteine and the phenylalanine. The sequence is cut down to CDR3 DNA, 45 bases in frame from base 1. The donors were included in the validation cohort of some 120 subjects, a group kept apart from the approximately 690-subject first cohort. The chain couples TRBV9 to TRBJ1-4; a stretch of 7 junction bases matches TRBD1. Sequenced: PBMCs. This sequence originates from a woman aged 18-29 years in good health and CMV-seronegative. The encoded CDR3 is CASSVRGTANEKLFF. The sequenced DNA is TGTGCCAGCAGCGTCCGCGGGACAGCTAATGAAAAACTGTTTTTT.